Reported below is one T cell receptor beta chain. The table came from immunoSEQ multiplex PCR; TCRdb's copy has only in-frame clones and leaves some out. The profile shows about 310,000 clones, roughly 89% of them singletons. The data originate from a study of blood T cell repertoires in COVID-19. Overall study context: The study drew acute and convalescent COVID-19 samples from the United States, Italy and Spain.

The CDR3 totals 17 residues. Per germline, CDR1 SGHRS and CDR2 YFSETQ. With 4 bases clipped from V and 2 bases from J, the junction kept 11 bases outside the gene matches. Sequencing input: peripheral blood. This receptor was taken from a woman aged 35 to 49 with COVID-19, enrolled during active disease. The chain has TRBV5-1 and TRBJ1-2; 10 bases agree with TRBD1. The CDR3 coding sequence is TGCGCCAGCAGCAATAAGGCCGGGACAGGGGAGAACTATGGCTACACCTTC. Residues: CASSNKAGTGENYGYTF.